A single T cell receptor (beta chain) is shown here with its context. Reverse transcription of roughly 0.5 to 1 ug RNA was carried out with random hexamers. Amplification of TCR beta CDR3 across 54 Vbeta and 13 Jbeta was performed with immunoSEQ multiplex PCR. MiXCR, run by TCRdb on the immunoSEQ multiplex PCR reads, gives a single entry per CDR3 protein. The sample lists tens of thousands of distinct CDR3 sequences, over 90% occurring once. This entry comes from a study of CD8 T cells in Susac syndrome. CDR3 size: 18 residues. Germline CDR1 is SGHTA and CDR2 is FQGNSA. J lost 4 bases, V lost 5 bases, and 17 bases had no gene match. Sequencing of TCR beta was carried out in blood CD8+ and CD4+ T cells. FACS enriched CD8+ TEMRA cells, while bulk CD8+ and CD4+ were negatively isolated.

The clonotype was recovered from a human donor in good health. The source material was CD8+ T cells from PBMCs. The chain uses TRBV7-2 and TRBJ2-7; TRBD2 matches at 10 bases. The CDR3 loop reads CASSHRWSAGGPGYEQYF. The CDR3 DNA reads TGTGCCAGCAGCCATAGGTGGTCAGCGGGGGGGCCTGGGTACGAGCAGTACTTC.